The rows below give T cell receptor beta chains drawn from one sample of a study of T cell repertoires in cytomegalovirus infection. No antigens are known for them. TCRdb ran MiXCR on the reads and lists one entry per CDR3 protein. This sample has under 450,000 distinct CDR3 sequences; 34% occur once, and the top ten carry about 13%. Here the sequenced sample was cultured PBMCs, taken from culture after CMV antigen stimulation. The receptors shown here come from a human donor in good health (CMV status not recorded). Some clones in this sample may be carry-over from other donors' samples. Each CDR3 is given with its conserved first and last residue. Fields, in order: V gene, J gene, CDR3 protein.

>TRBV7-2|TRBJ1-6
CASSLETGGSSPLHF
>TRBV15|TRBJ2-5
CATSRDPRYQETQYF
>TRBV5-4|TRBJ2-5
CASSLAAGGEETQYF
>TRBV28|TRBJ1-1
CASSLGQGVAEAFF
>TRBV7-9|TRBJ1-1
CASKSGLNEAFF
>TRBV12-3/TRBV12-4|TRBJ1-4
CASSSGVAATNEKLFF
>TRBV7-2|TRBJ2-7
CASSSDSLGNEQYF
>TRBV7-2|TRBJ2-7
CASSLIPSYEQYF
>TRBV6-2/TRBV6-3|TRBJ2-7
CASTPGSSYEQYF
>TRBV7-2|TRBJ2-7
CASRTGGTGLYEQYF
>TRBV20-1|TRBJ2-7
CSAFPGLAEYEQYF
>TRBV4-3|TRBJ1-6
CASSQALNVGTPGPSLHF
>TRBV10-3|TRBJ2-7
CAIRGGLATAYEQYF
>TRBV29-1|TRBJ2-7
CSVGGRMGYEQYF
>TRBV20-1|TRBJ2-6
CSARDPAVRSGANVLTF
>TRBV7-2|TRBJ2-5
CASSLVAGGKETQYF
>TRBV6-5|TRBJ2-1
CASSPLISLVSSYNEQFF
>TRBV7-6|TRBJ2-1
CASSHVSDLSYNEQFF
>TRBV25-1|TRBJ2-1
CASSELSLSYNEQFF
>TRBV12-3/TRBV12-4|TRBJ1-1
CASSAGTPYTEAFF
>TRBV14|TRBJ2-1
CASSRGGSGSYNEQFF
>TRBV7-2|TRBJ1-5
CASSLGSGSSNQPQHF
>TRBV7-6|TRBJ1-2
CASSLTPTGGAEGYTF
>TRBV4-1|TRBJ1-1
CASSPGQADLESFF
>TRBV5-5|TRBJ1-5
CASSLDGGPHQPQHF
>TRBV7-2|TRBJ2-4
CASSSYGRANIQYF
>TRBV7-2|TRBJ1-6
CASSLAPGGGSPLHF
>TRBV11-2|TRBJ2-1
CASSLDRVEQFF
>TRBV20-1|TRBJ2-3
CSAVGSGARTDTQYF
>TRBV19|TRBJ2-7
CASSATGLVREQYF
>TRBV5-3|TRBJ2-4
CASSFNRGIKNIQYF
>TRBV11-1|TRBJ2-7
CASSLGGSGEQYF
>TRBV5-6|TRBJ1-2
CASTFRGIRSIYGYTF
>TRBV6-6|TRBJ2-7
CASSLQARPYEQYF
>TRBV24-1|TRBJ1-6
CATSEDGHSPLHF
>TRBV4-1|TRBJ2-5
CASSQFYTGTTQETQYF
>TRBV5-5|TRBJ1-1
CASSLVFGMNTEAFF
>TRBV19|TRBJ1-5
CASMTIQGGQPQHF
>TRBV11-3|TRBJ1-5
CASSLGPGPQHF
>TRBV7-2|TRBJ2-3
CASSARLAVSTDTQYF
>TRBV11-3|TRBJ2-1
CASSGADRLWQFF
>TRBV23-1|TRBJ2-3
CASSYPQGLYDTQYF
>TRBV20-1|TRBJ2-5
CSASIGPDRPQETQYF
>TRBV28|TRBJ1-6
CASSLLVRSDVGSPLHF
>TRBV25-1|TRBJ1-1
CASSAWGQGADEAFF
>TRBV24-1|TRBJ2-3
CATSDFERATDTQYF
>TRBV7-2|TRBJ2-5
CASSSLGSPETQYF
>TRBV27|TRBJ1-2
CASSLSGWGLVYGYTF
>TRBV6-8|TRBJ2-5
CASQRVQTRLGETQYF
>TRBV4-3|TRBJ2-1
CASSQLPGSRDRYNEQFF
>TRBV11-3|TRBJ1-1
CASSLSGGAGGEAFF
>TRBV2|TRBJ2-5
CASSVAGGSQETQYF
>TRBV6-1|TRBJ2-4
CASSPGTGNPKNIQYF
>TRBV6-2/TRBV6-3|TRBJ2-7
CASSSGILALHEQYF
>TRBV24-1|TRBJ1-2
CATSDYRGKGYGYTF
>TRBV27|TRBJ2-1
CASSYTSGPTQWYNEQFF
>TRBV10-3|TRBJ1-1
CAISGQTNTEAFF
>TRBV11-2|TRBJ1-1
CASRPFYTYEAFF
>TRBV4-1|TRBJ2-3
CASSQLSGLDYTDTQYF
>TRBV5-6|TRBJ1-3
CASRGTANSGNTIYF